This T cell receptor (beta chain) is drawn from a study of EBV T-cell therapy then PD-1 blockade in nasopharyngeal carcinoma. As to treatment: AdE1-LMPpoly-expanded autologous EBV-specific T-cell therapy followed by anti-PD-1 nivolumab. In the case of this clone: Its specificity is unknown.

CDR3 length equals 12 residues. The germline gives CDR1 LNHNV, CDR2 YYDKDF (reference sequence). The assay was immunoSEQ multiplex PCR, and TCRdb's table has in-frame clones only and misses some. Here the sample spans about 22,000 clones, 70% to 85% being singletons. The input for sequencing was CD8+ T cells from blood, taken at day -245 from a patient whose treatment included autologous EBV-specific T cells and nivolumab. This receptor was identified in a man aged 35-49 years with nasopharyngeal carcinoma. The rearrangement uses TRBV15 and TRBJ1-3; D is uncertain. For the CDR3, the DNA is TGTGTCACAAGCAGCATCCGAAACACCATATATTTT. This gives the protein CVTSSIRNTIYF.